This T cell receptor (beta chain) originates from a study of cytomegalovirus exposure and HLA in healthy donors (TCRdb year 2017). A note on the overall study: According to a later analysis, one platform produced both the 110 or so validation repertoires and the 666 repertoires of the first cohort. The study was designed to test whether signatures of past pathogen exposure could be identified by cataloging public T cell receptors. In addition to the first cohort of 666 subjects, a separate validation cohort of 120 different subjects was used. To predict cytomegalovirus infection status, the study brought together high-throughput TCR immunosequencing, statistical association of individual TCRs with disease status, and machine learning. Study-level results and caveats: The authors suggested that the approach could potentially be extended to other disease states and immunological phenotypes. A later analysis lacked HLA typing for the validation cohort, so it scored co-occurrence in that cohort across all 110 or so repertoires. In both the original and validation cohorts, the classifier was reported to diagnose cytomegalovirus status with high specificity and sensitivity. Subsequent analysis determined that TCRs grouped into clusters in the first cohort also showed a tendency toward co-occurrence across the 120 or so validation repertoires, and roughly 94% of cluster scores exceeded 0. Three of the identified cytomegalovirus-associated TCR beta chains were confirmed in vitro to be specific for cytomegalovirus antigens. The study listed over 150 TCR beta chains as associated with cytomegalovirus. Across donors, most TCR sequences were observed very rarely, whereas some public TCRs were present in many individuals.

The germline V gene yields SGDLS for CDR1 and YYNGEE for CDR2. Including the terminal cysteine and phenylalanine, the CDR3 comprises 18 residues. Here the CDR3 DNA is all that survives: 54 bases in frame from base 1. V has 4 bases trimmed and J has 3 bases trimmed; junction bases matching no gene number 14. The donors belonged to the validation cohort of around 110 subjects, which was separate from the 666-subject first cohort. Library preparation used the immunoSEQ multiplex PCR assay. From the authors' description of their analysis: A statistical classification framework was developed to diagnose cytomegalovirus status using the catalog of TCR beta chain sequences. This is the immuneACCESS table as TCRdb keeps it, with only in-frame sequences that have V and J called. A part of the clones is gone; compared with another copy, unresolved V genes explain less than half, and the rest is unexplained. The V and J calls and clone size were taken over from that table, and D and trimming were inferred from the DNA. Recorded for this sample are under 200,000 clones; less than 90% of them occurred a single time. The ten top clones hold 4.5% to 7% of the sample.

On this clone itself: Its antigen is still unknown. The sample holds no much larger clone one base away, and base qualities are not on file.

The rearranged chain carries TRBV9 and TRBJ2-3, with TRBD2 matching 10 junction bases. Sequences were obtained from PBMCs. The receptor's source is a woman under 40 in good health and CMV-seronegative. The CDR3 sequence is CASSPSVGAGGVTDTQYF. The DNA is as follows: TGTGCCAGCAGCCCTTCTGTGGGAGCGGGAGGGGTGACAGATACGCAGTATTTT.